This TCR beta chain was identified during a study of T cell responses to AZD1222 COVID-19 vaccine. Study-wide context: Second doses that came at about 4 or about 12 weeks were put together.

This clone was seen only once. Its target is unknown. The germline V gene has CDR1 SGHTS and CDR2 YDEGEE. The germline V and J ends were trimmed by 4 bases and 8 bases, with 10 bases remaining between them. The CDR3 spans 12 residues. Study conclusions and caveats: Baseline antibody screening turned up just a handful of seropositive AZD1222 recipients. Close to half of all spike-specific TCRs reportedly target regions of the variants that are unmutated.

Some clones are missing from TCRdb's copy, which holds only in-frame ones; the method was immunoSEQ multiplex PCR. Counted here are approximately 100,000 clones, 92% occurring once; the ten biggest clones make up approximately 5.2%. The chain joins TRBV5-8 to TRBJ1-5, with TRBD1 as a possible D gene (6 bases). This TCR was sampled from an adult in good health. The material was peripheral blood, obtained on day 0 of AZD1222 vaccination. The CDR3 spells CASSGDRKPQHF. The CDR3 nucleotides are TGTGCCAGCAGCGGCGACAGGAAGCCCCAGCATTTT.